The 11 T cell receptor beta chains below come from one sample, sequenced in a study of regulatory T cells in long-lasting Graves disease. Both iRepertoire HTBI primers and Arm-PCR of CDR3 regions were used to build the TCR beta libraries. TCRdb passed the multiplex PCR reads through MiXCR, listing each CDR3 protein once. The table has about 340,000 distinct CDR3 sequences, roughly 21% seen once; the top ten hold less than 35%. Time point described: persistent/refractory GD, antithyroid drugs over 5 years with positive TRAb. The authors made the TCR library using RNA they extracted from PBMCs. The specimen was peripheral blood mononuclear cells (PBMCs), collected when the disease was refractory, from a patient treated with antithyroid drugs. These receptors were collected from a female donor with Graves disease.

This clonotype was seen more than once but under ten times. The gene calls are TRBV6-1 and TRBJ2-7, with D perhaps TRBD1 (5 bases). CDR1 MNHNS and CDR2 SASEGT come from the germline V gene. The germline V and J ends were trimmed by 7 bases and 2 bases, with 12 bases remaining between them. CDR3 length: 13 amino acids. For the CDR3, the DNA is TGTGCCAGCATTCAAGGGGCCCCCTACGAGCAGTACTTC. Protein product: CASIQGAPYEQYF.

The chain links TRBV7-9 to TRBJ1-4, with a possible D match to TRBD1 (5 bases). Trimming took 5 bases from V and 5 from J, leaving 18 bases between them. The CDR3 sequence is 16 residues long. The germline CDR1 and CDR2 sequences are SEHNR and FQNEAQ (reference sequence). The CDR3 here is CASSLTLSGQNEKLFF. CDR3 in DNA: TGTGCCAGCAGCCTAACCCTGTCCGGACAAAATGAAAAACTGTTTTTT.

V is TRBV27 and J is TRBJ2-6; D is undetermined. This CDR3 is built from 14 residues. With 3 bases removed from V and 0 bases from J, the gap between germline ends came to 3 bases. Germline-derived CDR1 and CDR2 are MNHEY and SMNVEV (reference sequence). CDR3 protein: CASSFTSGANVLTF. CDR3 DNA sequence: TGTGCCAGCAGTTTTACCTCTGGGGCCAACGTCCTGACTTTC.

This clonotype was counted a few times. Just one base apart from a much larger clone, this may be a read error. The chain recombines TRBV6-1 with TRBJ1-2, with 8 nucleotides matching TRBD1. The CDR3 consists of 15 residues. Unmatched junction bases numbered 11, after V lost 3 bases and J lost 8 bases. CDR1 MNHNS and CDR2 SASEGT come from the germline V gene. CDR3 nucleotides: TGTGCCAGCAGTGATTGGGACAGGAGCGTTCGGGGCTACACCTTC. Its protein product is CASSDWDRSVRGYTF.

As concerns this clonotype: Given a much more abundant clone one base away, this may be a read error. This chain connects TRBV10-1 to TRBJ2-7, with D possibly being TRBD1 or TRBD2 (6 bases each). In germline, CDR1 is WNHNN, CDR2 SYGVQD (reference sequence). The CDR3 has 12 amino acids. Trimming took 9 bases from V and 4 from J, leaving 13 bases between them. The CDR3 DNA reads as TGCGCCAGGACACAGGGACTGTACGAGCAGTACTTC. Its protein product is CARTQGLYEQYF.

This clonotype showed up many times. This chain uses TRBV30 with TRBJ2-7, with D possibly matching TRBD2 (5 bases). This CDR3 contains 16 residues. The V gene lost 3 bases and the J gene lost 3 bases, with 21 bases spanning the gap. Germline V gene sequence: CDR1 GTSNPN, CDR2 SVGIG (reference sequence). For the CDR3, the DNA is TGTGCCTGGAGGAGGGCGCCCGGGCTAGCTGGCTACGAGCAGTACTTC. This sequence encodes CAWRRAPGLAGYEQYF.

This clonotype was detected only a few times. This rearrangement joins TRBV5-4 to TRBJ1-5; a weak D match, TRBD1 (5 bases). There are 15 residues in the CDR3. The germline V and J ends were trimmed by 2 bases and 5 bases, with 14 bases remaining between them. The germline gives CDR1 SGHNT, CDR2 YYREEE (reference sequence). CDR3 nucleotide sequence: TGTGCCAGCAGCTTCCTGACAGAGCAGTATCAGCCCCAGCATTTT. It encodes CASSFLTEQYQPQHF.

This clonotype was observed a few times. This sequence joins TRBV7-2 and TRBJ2-5; D unclear. The V gene's germline CDR1 is SGHTA and CDR2 FQGNSA. The ends were cut back, 1 base at V and 5 bases at J, with 8 bases in the middle. CDR3 length: 13 residues. CDR3: CASSLDFWETQYF. CDR3 bases: TGTGCCAGCAGCTTAGATTTCTGGGAGACCCAGTACTTC.

This chain joins TRBV9 and TRBJ1-1; a possible D gene is TRBD1 (6 bases). Germline CDR1 and CDR2: SGDLS and YYNGEE. Trimming cost V 0 bases and J 10 bases, with 16 bases left between them. This CDR3 region has 14 residues. The CDR3 reads CASSVDMGGGRAFF. The CDR3 nucleotides are TGTGCCAGCAGCGTAGATATGGGAGGGGGTAGAGCTTTCTTT.

This clonotype was seen more than once but under ten times. The chain has TRBV29-1 and TRBJ1-3; 7 bases match TRBD1. V lost 6 bases and J lost 4; bases outside the gene matches: 9. The CDR3 totals 14 residues. Per germline, CDR1 SQVTM and CDR2 ANQGSEA. CDR3 sequence (DNA): TGCAGCGTCGTTCGACAGGGCGACGGAAACACCATATATTTT. Translated: CSVVRQGDGNTIYF.

As to this clonotype: A junction boundary mismatches the germline segment, possibly from a read error. This chain joins TRBV11-2 and TRBJ2-2; D may match TRBD1 or TRBD2 (6 bases each). Germline values: CDR1 SGHAT, CDR2 FQNNGV. This CDR3 has 13 residues. CDR3 coding DNA: TGTACCAGCCTCCTTTCCGGGGGCGGGGAGCTGCTTTTT. Translated, it gives CTSLLSGGGELLF. The complete variable domain, with remaining parts taken from reference TRBV11-2 and TRBJ2-2, reads EAGVAQSPRYKIIEKRQSVAFWCNPISGHATLYWYQQILGQGPKLLIQFQNNGVVDDSQLPKDRFSAERLKGVDSTLKIQPAKLEDSAVYLCTSLLSGGGELLFGEGSRLTVL.